Reported below is one TCR beta chain. Antigen: not known. Germline and junction disagree at one end, which may indicate a read error. This specimen comes from a study of metastatic and nonmetastatic thyroid tumors. Whole-study results and caveats: Within blood and tumor, benign nodules reportedly had significantly lower TCR beta diversity than malignant thyroid tumors did.

Patients had received no treatment of any kind before thyroid surgery. Germline V gene data show CDR1 as MRHNA and CDR2 as SNTAGT. CDR3 length equals 15 residues. TCRdb used MiXCR to call clones anew from the PCR reads. The sample includes about 35,000 clones, about 31% of them seen just once. Sequencing was performed on blood. The clonotype originates from a female donor with papillary thyroid cancer or a benign thyroid nodule (not recorded which). Some clones in this sample may be carry-over from other donors' samples. The chain joins TRBV6-4 to TRBJ2-1, with a tentative D call TRBD2 (6 bases). The chain's CDR3 is CARSEIWGAYNEQFF. The DNA for the CDR3 is TGTGCCCGCAGTGAAATCTGGGGGGCCTACAATGAGCAGTTCTTC.